These T cell receptor beta chains were read from a single sample in a study of blood T cell repertoires in COVID-19. TCRdb's copy holds only in-frame clones and misses some; the assay was immunoSEQ multiplex PCR. The sample has approximately 180,000 clones, around 79% seen once. Input material: peripheral blood. The receptors shown here come from a woman in her 70s with acute or convalescent COVID-19. Both conserved end residues are part of each CDR3. Each record gives: V gene, clone size, J gene, D gene, CDR3 protein, CDR3 DNA. D genes are given only for firm matches. Some rows have no size entry. The others give once, few or many, or a class for an expanded clone.

>TRBV25-1|-|TRBJ1-3|-
CASSETGLGNTIYF
TGTGCCAGCAGTGAAACAGGCTTGGGAAACACCATATATTTT
>TRBV19|-|TRBJ2-2|TRBD1
CASSGTGVRTGELFF
TGTGCCAGTAGTGGAACAGGGGTACGCACCGGGGAGCTGTTTTTT
>TRBV7-9|many|TRBJ1-6|TRBD1
CASSPLGQGGPPLHF
TGTGCCAGCAGCCCCCTGGGACAGGGCGGACCACCCCTCCACTTT
>TRBV5-4|-|TRBJ1-1|-
CASSTSRNTEAFF
TGTGCCAGCAGCACATCCAGGAACACTGAAGCTTTCTTT
>TRBV5-1|-|TRBJ2-2|TRBD1
CASRRLDRGPGELFF
TGCGCCAGCAGACGGTTAGACAGGGGGCCCGGGGAGCTGTTTTTT
>TRBV2|-|TRBJ1-5|TRBD1
CASSVSVTGGQPQHF
TGTGCCAGCAGTGTTTCGGTAACAGGGGGCCAGCCCCAGCATTTT
>TRBV29-1|-|TRBJ2-5|TRBD2
CSVGPSGETQYF
TGCAGCGTTGGTCCTAGCGGAGAGACCCAGTACTTC
>TRBV19|-|TRBJ2-5|TRBD2
CASSIGSGRLLIGQETQYF
TGTGCCAGTAGTATCGGAAGCGGGAGGCTCCTTATCGGGCAAGAGACCCAGTACTTC
>TRBV29-1|-|TRBJ2-3|-
CSALGTSSTDTQYF
TGCAGCGCCCTGGGGACATCGTCCACAGATACGCAGTATTTT
>TRBV7-9|once|TRBJ2-1|TRBD2
CASSLNLAGVNEQFF
TGTGCCAGCAGCTTAAATCTGGCGGGAGTCAATGAGCAGTTCTTC
>TRBV24-1|few|TRBJ2-3|-
CATSDLKSPAVPTDTQYF
TGTGCCACCAGTGATCTTAAGAGTCCGGCGGTTCCCACAGATACGCAGTATTTT
>TRBV11-2|-|TRBJ2-1|TRBD2
CASSLVSGAYNEQFF
TGTGCCAGCAGCTTAGTTAGCGGGGCCTACAATGAGCAGTTCTTC
>TRBV6-1|-|TRBJ1-1|-
CASSELLNTEAFF
TGTGCCAGCAGTGAACTCCTGAACACTGAAGCTTTCTTT
>TRBV5-1|-|TRBJ2-3|TRBD2
CASSRGLSSTDTQYF
TGCGCCAGCAGCCGGGGACTATCGAGCACAGATACGCAGTATTTT
>TRBV15|-|TRBJ2-3|TRBD2
CATSRGTSEKDTQYF
TGTGCCACCAGCAGGGGGACTAGCGAAAAAGATACGCAGTATTTT
>TRBV9|few|TRBJ1-2|-
CASSAQLQGTGYTF
TGTGCCAGCAGCGCCCAACTCCAGGGAACTGGCTACACCTTC
>TRBV7-9|-|TRBJ2-1|-
CASSYPSSAISSYNEQFF
TGTGCCAGCAGCTACCCTAGTTCCGCAATCAGCTCCTACAATGAGCAGTTCTTC
>TRBV5-4|-|TRBJ2-1|TRBD2
CASSLGLAGEYEQFF
TGTGCCAGCAGCTTGGGGCTAGCGGGAGAATATGAGCAGTTCTTC
>TRBV14|-|TRBJ1-1|-
CASSQDGWYLNTEAFF
TGTGCCAGCAGCCAAGACGGGTGGTACCTGAACACTGAAGCTTTCTTT
>TRBV5-8|-|TRBJ1-2|TRBD1
CASSLGGQGGYGYTF
TGTGCCAGCAGCTTGGGGGGACAGGGTGGCTATGGCTACACCTTC
>TRBV28|-|TRBJ2-3|TRBD1
CASSPGQGTDTQYF
TGTGCCAGCAGTCCGGGACAGGGGACAGATACGCAGTATTTT
>TRBV5-8|-|TRBJ2-7|TRBD1
CASSLRTGEQYF
TGTGCCAGCAGCTTACGGACAGGCGAGCAGTACTTC
>TRBV5-4|-|TRBJ2-7|TRBD2
CASSSPGTSRYEQYF
TGTGCCAGCAGCTCCCCCGGGACTAGCAGATACGAGCAGTACTTC
>TRBV6-1|-|TRBJ1-3|-
CASSEASGPGLTTGNTIYF
TGTGCCAGCAGTGAAGCCTCGGGTCCAGGGCTCACCACTGGAAACACCATATATTTT
>TRBV20-1|-|TRBJ2-7|TRBD2
CSASPSSGFYEQYF
TGCAGTGCTAGTCCGTCTAGCGGATTTTACGAGCAGTACTTC
>TRBV3-1/TRBV3-2|-|TRBJ2-7|TRBD1
CASSHGQGYEQYF
TGTGCCAGCAGCCACGGACAGGGCTACGAGCAGTACTTC
>TRBV30|-|TRBJ2-7|-
CALLDSGSSYEQYF
TGTGCTCTGCTAGATAGCGGTAGCTCCTACGAGCAGTACTTC
>TRBV6-5|-|TRBJ1-1|-
CASSSPAGVDTEAFF
TGTGCCAGCAGTTCCCCGGCAGGGGTGGACACTGAAGCTTTCTTT
>TRBV29-1|few|TRBJ2-7|TRBD1
CSFRTGIAYEQYF
TGCAGCTTTAGGACAGGGATAGCCTACGAGCAGTACTTC
>TRBV7-3|-|TRBJ2-7|-
CASSPELAASYEQYF
TGTGCCAGCAGCCCAGAGCTCGCGGCTAGCTACGAGCAGTACTTC
>TRBV10-3|-|TRBJ1-5|-
CAISDGLYSNQPQHF
TGTGCCATCAGTGACGGACTTTATAGCAATCAGCCCCAGCATTTT
>TRBV14|once|TRBJ2-1|TRBD2
CASSLGTSGSRAEQFF
TGTGCCAGCAGCCTTGGGACTAGCGGGTCCCGCGCTGAGCAGTTCTTC
>TRBV10-3|-|TRBJ1-1|-
CAISEGPDEIEAFF
TGTGCCATCAGTGAGGGGCCCGACGAGATTGAAGCTTTCTTT
>TRBV28|-|TRBJ1-5|-
CASTGGVGQPQHF
TGTGCCAGCACGGGGGGAGTTGGTCAGCCCCAGCATTTT
>TRBV4-2|-|TRBJ2-1|-
CASSPERVLNEQFF
TGTGCCAGCAGCCCGGAGCGGGTGTTGAATGAGCAGTTCTTC
>TRBV27|-|TRBJ2-7|TRBD1
CASSWKSVTGVTSSYEQYF
TGTGCCAGCAGTTGGAAGTCGGTGACAGGGGTAACGAGCTCCTACGAGCAGTACTTC
>TRBV30|-|TRBJ2-3|TRBD2
CAWSGLAGTDTQYF
TGTGCCTGGAGTGGGCTAGCGGGAACAGATACGCAGTATTTT
>TRBV18|once|TRBJ1-5|-
CASSPNMAQGQPQHF
TGTGCCAGCTCACCCAACATGGCCCAGGGGCAGCCCCAGCATTTT
>TRBV27|-|TRBJ2-5|-
CASREDFSSQETQYF
TGTGCCAGCAGGGAGGACTTTAGCTCACAAGAGACCCAGTACTTC
>TRBV6-5|few|TRBJ1-1|-
CASRRLRQVNTEAFF
TGTGCCAGCAGGCGACTAAGACAGGTCAACACTGAAGCTTTCTTT
>TRBV6-1|-|TRBJ1-5|-
CASSEGAGWQPQHF
TGTGCCAGCAGTGAAGGGGCAGGGTGGCAGCCCCAGCATTTT
>TRBV5-5|-|TRBJ2-7|-
CASSLSQGPYEQYF
TGTGCCAGCAGCTTGTCGCAGGGTCCCTACGAGCAGTACTTC
>TRBV24-1|-|TRBJ1-2|TRBD1
CATSDNQGVGGYTF
TGTGCCACCAGTGATAACCAGGGGGTTGGTGGCTACACCTTC
>TRBV5-6|-|TRBJ2-3|-
CASSLGGGSTDTQYF
TGTGCCAGCAGCTTGGGGGGAGGAAGCACAGATACGCAGTATTTT
>TRBV19|-|TRBJ1-6|-
CASRSANSPLHF
TGTGCCAGTAGATCCGCGAATTCACCCCTCCACTTT
>TRBV6-6|-|TRBJ2-1|TRBD2
CASSGTSIPYNEQFF
TGTGCCAGCAGTGGGACTAGTATTCCCTACAATGAGCAGTTCTTC
>TRBV3-1/TRBV3-2|-|TRBJ1-6|TRBD1
CASSQRRWDRGLSSSYNSPLHF
TGTGCCAGCAGCCAGAGAAGATGGGACAGGGGTCTGTCGAGCTCCTATAATTCACCCCTCCACTTT
>TRBV3-1/TRBV3-2|-|TRBJ2-7|TRBD2
CASSQDFSLAGYEQYF
TGTGCCAGCAGCCAAGATTTTTCCCTAGCGGGCTACGAGCAGTACTTC
>TRBV7-2|-|TRBJ1-4|TRBD1
CASSRTGGEKLFF
TGTGCCAGCAGCAGGACAGGGGGAGAAAAACTGTTTTTT
>TRBV5-1|-|TRBJ2-4|TRBD1
CASSTGQGANVAIQYF
TGCGCCAGCAGCACGGGACAGGGGGCGAATGTAGCCATTCAGTACTTC
>TRBV12-3/TRBV12-4|once|TRBJ2-5|-
CASSHREQETQYF
TGTGCCAGCAGCCACAGGGAGCAAGAGACCCAGTACTTC
>TRBV10-3|-|TRBJ2-1|TRBD1
CAISEGDSSYNEQFF
TGTGCCATCAGTGAGGGGGACAGCTCCTACAATGAGCAGTTCTTC